Detailed here is one TCR beta chain. Produced via immunoSEQ multiplex PCR; TCRdb's table is partial and in-frame only. Of hundreds of thousands of clones listed, 88% were seen once; the top ten hold about 3%. The record originates from a study of blood T cell repertoires in COVID-19. On the study more broadly: The cDNA or gDNA used as material had been derived from T cells, B-cell-depleted T cells, or PBMCs.

Sequenced sample: PBMCs or T cells enriched from blood (not recorded which). This receptor was taken from a woman in her 50s who had recovered from COVID-19.

The CDR3 nucleotides read TGTGCCTGGAAACAGGACGTCGGTCGGTCACCCCTCCACTTT. Translated, it gives CAWKQDVGRSPLHF. The V gene is TRBV30, the J gene TRBJ1-6, with a tentative D call TRBD1 (5 bases). The germline V gene has CDR1 GTSNPN and CDR2 SVGIG (reference sequence). The CDR3 is made up of 14 amino acids. V lost 4 bases and J lost 10, with 17 bases in between.